This note documents a single T cell receptor (beta chain) sequence. What this receptor recognizes is not known. No much larger clonotype is one base removed from it; base qualities were not supplied. Libraries came from the immunoSEQ multiplex PCR assay. DNA from the cultured, isolated CD4+ T cells was subjected to TCR beta CDR3 sequencing. The authors' pipeline ran thus. Non-productive TCR sequences were removed and reads were trimmed to the CDR3 region, keeping CDR3s of at least 7 amino acids. Antigen-specific clonotypes were identified using the MANAFEST web app by comparison of expansion in peptide wells against reference cultures. To be called positive, a clone needed expansion at FDR<0.05 compared with the reference and with all other wells, an odds ratio greater than 5, and a frequency greater than 0.1% in two replicate wells. Cross-reactive clonotypes were defined as significantly expanded in SARS-CoV-2 spike wells and in at least one common cold coronavirus spike condition. CDR3 similarity was assessed by Levenshtein distance using the stringdist R package, and unrooted trees were constructed with ape in R 3.6.1. TCRdb limited this immuneACCESS table to in-frame rearrangements with V and J called. A share of clones is missing; checked studies link under half to unresolved V genes, and the rest is unexplained. V and J calls plus clone size are reproduced from that table; the DNA served to infer D and trimming. The sample table holds about 57,000 clones, of which approximately 80% were seen once. The biggest ten clones account for more than 3.5% of the sample.

This sample was taken from a study of vaccination effects on CD4 cells after COVID-19 (dated by TCRdb to the early 2020s). For the study in its entirety: In the ViraFEST assay, PBMC were stimulated with viral peptide pools, and antigen-specific CD4+ T cell clonotypes were then identified by expansion using TCR sequencing. Across the study, the median time from the second dose to post-vaccine sampling was 72 days (range 14 to 241). Each well held some 1.9 million PBMC cultured in IMDM containing around 5% human AB serum, approximately 10 IU/ml IL-2 and gentamicin, along with 10 ug/ml peptides. SARS-CoV-2 spike-specific CD4+ TCR repertoires were compared before and after mRNA vaccination in COVID-19 convalescent patients and in infection-naive vaccine recipients. A total of 9 to 11 COVID-19 convalescent patients and a few SARS-CoV-2-naive healthy vaccine recipients were included in the full study. The Oncomine TCR Beta short-read assay on an Illumina iSeq 100 was used to sequence cultures from other donors in the study.

After 10 to 11 days of culture, CD4+ T cells were isolated with the EasySep CD4+ T cell isolation kit. Each participant got two doses of an mRNA SARS-CoV-2 vaccine, either BNT162b2 or mRNA-1273. Healthy vaccine recipients had no prior SARS-CoV-2 infection, confirmed by negative nucleocapsid antibodies before and after vaccination. Half of the culture medium was replaced with fresh IL-2-containing medium on days 3 and 7. Unless otherwise noted, each peptide stimulation condition was cultured in triplicate wells. PBMC were separated from whole blood using Ficoll-Paque Plus gradient centrifugation and were then either cryopreserved at -140C or used fresh. The QIAamp micro DNA kit was used to extract genomic DNA from the cultured CD4+ T cells. Measured from the cysteine to the phenylalanine, the CDR3 is 13 residues long. Only the CDR3 portion is preserved as DNA: 39 bases, with reading frame beginning at the first base. CDR1 and CDR2 are read off the germline V gene as MGHDK and SYGVNS. V loses 4 bases, J loses 7 bases, and the germline ends lie 13 bases apart.

The study at large found these results: The study was limited by a small number of convalescent patients, and early post-infection timepoints were lacking. Both infection-induced and vaccine-induced clones contracted markedly at late post-vaccination timepoints, which is consistent with waning T cell responses. Among healthy vaccine recipients, nearly all vaccine-induced clones were SARS-CoV-2 mono-reactive, and just 1 of 255 was cross-reactive with common cold coronaviruses.

The TCR sequence derives from a human donor who received a COVID-19 vaccine. The rearranged chain carries TRBV25-1 and TRBJ1-1; tentative D gene TRBD1, with 5 bases matching. The starting material was CD4+ T cells from PBMCs cultured without peptide, obtained after COVID-19 vaccination. The bases read TGTGCCAGCAGTGCACAGGTTAACGGTGAAGCTTTCTTT. The resulting protein is CASSAQVNGEAFF.